Here is one TCR beta chain with its context. Its antigen is unidentified. This CDR3 spans 17 amino acids. J lost 5 bases, V lost 0 bases, and 10 bases had no gene match. CDR1 and CDR2 from the germline V gene are MGHRA and YSYEKL. The data stem from a study of T cells after yellow fever vaccination. Study-wide findings and caveats: Clonotypes appearing in both CD4 and CD8 compartments existed, and their share was small. Researchers report a weaker secondary response that nonetheless peaked faster, day 5 versus 15.

In making TCR cDNA, 5'RACE template switching added a universal primer site and UMIs to it. TCRdb recomputed calls from the 5' RACE reads with MiXCR, one row per CDR3 protein. The sample yields more than 350,000 distinct CDR3 sequences, around a tenth seen once. The sequence derives from a man between 18 and 35 years old who received the YFV17D yellow fever vaccine. The specimen was PBMCs, collected on the day of the first yellow fever vaccination. This chain connects TRBV4-1 to TRBJ2-5; 9 nucleotides line up with TRBD1. The CDR3 spells CASSQERGPTGGETQYF. CDR3 in DNA: TGCGCCAGCAGCCAAGAAAGGGGCCCCACAGGGGGCGAGACCCAGTACTTC.